The 27 T cell receptor beta chains below were found in one sample sequenced in a study of T cells after yellow fever vaccination. TCRdb analysed the 5' RACE reads with MiXCR anew, one entry per CDR3 protein. The table has fewer than 100,000 distinct CDR3 sequences, around 9.8% seen once. The material sequenced was CD8+ T cells not binding an NS4B(214-222) dextramer, sorted from PBMCs, taken around 15 days after the first yellow fever vaccination. These receptors all come from a man aged 18 to 30 who received the YFV17D yellow fever vaccine.

The V gene is TRBV10-3, the J gene TRBJ2-6; a weak D match, TRBD2 (7 bases). V was shortened by 0 bases and J by 0 bases, with 9 bases between the two germline ends. There are 17 residues in the CDR3. Looked up from germline, CDR1 is ENHRY and CDR2 is SYGVKD. CDR3 bases: TGTGCCATCAGTGAGTCGGGAGGGGGCTCTGGGGCCAACGTCCTGACTTTC. It translates to CAISESGGGSGANVLTF.

This clonotype was seen only a few times. The chain joins TRBV18 to TRBJ2-1, with D possibly being TRBD2 (6 bases). Germline CDR1 KGHSH, CDR2 LQKENI. Trimming left V 2 bases short and J 7 bases short, with 15 bases between. The length of the CDR3 is 15 residues. CDR3 sequence (DNA): TGTGCCAGCTCACCAGGGGCGGGGTCACAGAATGAGCAGTTCTTC. Encoded protein: CASSPGAGSQNEQFF.

V usage is TRBV29-1 and J usage is TRBJ1-1; D remains ambiguous. This CDR3 region has 11 residues. V lost 8 bases, J lost 1 base, and 8 bases lay in between. Germline V gene lookup returns CDR1 SQVTM and CDR2 ANQGSEA. CDR3 loop: CSFGENTEAFF. CDR3 coding DNA: TGCAGCTTTGGGGAGAACACTGAAGCTTTCTTT. Looking up the rest from reference TRBV29-1 and TRBJ1-1 gives the full variable domain: SAVISQKPSRDICQRGTSLTIQCQVDSQVTMMFWYRQQPGQSLTLIATANQGSEATYESGFVIDKFPISRPNLTFSTLTVSNMSPEDSSIYLCSFGENTEAFFGQGTRLTVV.

This clonotype has more than one count but fewer than ten. The rearrangement joins TRBV20-1 to TRBJ2-3; D is unresolved. The V gene's germline CDR1 is DFQATT and CDR2 SNEGSKA (reference sequence). V was pared by 5 bases and J by 5 bases, with 14 bases between. CDR3 length: 13 residues. This chain's CDR3 is CSAPDAPKDTQYF. The CDR3 DNA sequence: TGCAGTGCTCCCGATGCCCCGAAAGATACGCAGTATTTT.

Only a few counts were recorded for this clonotype. The chain recombines TRBV7-2 with TRBJ2-1; D remains ambiguous. Germline V gives CDR1 SGHTA, CDR2 FQGNSA. V lost 1 base to trimming and J lost 5 bases, with 9 bases between them. There are 14 residues in the CDR3. The CDR3 sequence is CASSLVGRDNEQFF. The CDR3 DNA sequence: TGTGCCAGCAGCTTAGTCGGACGGGACAATGAGCAGTTCTTC.

The chain couples TRBV29-1 to TRBJ2-3; maybe TRBD2 (6 bases). This CDR3 comprises 13 residues. The V gene lost 5 bases and the J gene lost 0 bases, with 9 bases spanning the gap. Germline V gives CDR1 SQVTM, CDR2 ANQGSEA. This CDR3 reads CSVCGASTDTQYF. Written as DNA, the CDR3 is TGCAGCGTTTGCGGGGCCAGCACAGATACGCAGTATTTT.

V usage is TRBV5-1 and J usage is TRBJ1-1; D is undetermined. The V gene's germline CDR1 is SGHRS and CDR2 YFSETQ. V gave up 5 bases and J gave up 5 bases, with 13 bases separating them. The CDR3 is 13 residues long. CDR3 bases: TGCGCCAGCAGATTCCTGGGGAAAACTGAAGCTTTCTTT. It is translated as CASRFLGKTEAFF.

V usage is TRBV19 and J usage is TRBJ2-1; the match to TRBD1 covers 9 bases. Germline lookup yields CDR1 LNHDA and CDR2 SQIVND (reference sequence). The CDR3 totals 13 residues. With 2 bases clipped from V and 13 bases from J, the junction kept 6 bases outside the gene matches. The CDR3 is CASSITGDREQFF. The DNA of the CDR3 is TGTGCCAGTAGTATAACCGGGGACAGGGAACAGTTCTTC. The variable domain in full, with the rest retrieved from reference TRBV19 and TRBJ2-1, is DGGITQSPKYLFRKEGQNVTLSCEQNLNHDAMYWYRQDPGQGLRLIYYSQIVNDFQKGDIAEGYSVSREKKESFPLTVTSAQKNPTAFYLCASSITGDREQFFGPGTRLTVL.

The chain is built from TRBV11-3 and TRBJ2-2; D might be TRBD2 (5 bases). Trimming took 4 bases from V and 0 from J, leaving 12 bases between them. Germline values: CDR1 SGHNT, CDR2 YENEEA. The CDR3 sequence is 16 residues long. The CDR3 here is CASSSSPGTNTGELFF. In DNA form, the CDR3 reads TGTGCCAGCAGCTCTAGCCCCGGGACGAACACCGGGGAGCTGTTTTTT.

This clonotype was seen ten or more times. J is TRBJ2-5 and V is TRBV7-2, with TRBD1 as a possible D gene (6 bases). Germline V gives CDR1 SGHTA, CDR2 FQGNSA. This CDR3 spans 16 amino acids. V lost 4 bases and J 5 bases, leaving 20 bases between the germline ends. Here the CDR3 DNA reads TGTGCCAGCAGCTATAGCAGTAGGGGCCAGGGGGAGACCCAGTACTTC. Amino acid sequence: CASSYSSRGQGETQYF.

As regards this clonotype: Being one base from a much bigger clone, this may be a read error. The chain couples TRBV7-2 to TRBJ1-5, with D uncertain. The CDR3 has 16 amino acids. CDR1 and CDR2 (germline): SGHTA, FQGNSA. The CDR3 sequence is CASSPRGGSSTQPQHF. The CDR3 bases are TGTGCCAGCAGCCCCCGGGGAGGGAGTAGCACTCAGCCCCAGCATTTT. Based on the CDR3 plus reference TRBV7-2 and TRBJ1-5, the full variable domain is GAGVSQSPSNKVTEKGKDVELRCDPISGHTALYWYRQSLGQGLEFLIYFQGNSAPDKSGLPSDRFSAERTGGSVSTLTIQRTQQEDSAVYLCASSPRGGSSTQPQHFGDGTRLSIL.

This clonotype was counted many times. The chain joins TRBV30 to TRBJ2-3; D is unresolved. Germline V gene sequence: CDR1 GTSNPN, CDR2 SVGIG (reference sequence). The CDR3 spans 12 residues. Trimming cost V 8 bases and J 4 bases, with 13 bases left between them. The CDR3: CAGEWVPDTQYF. The CDR3 DNA reads as TGTGCCGGGGAATGGGTTCCAGATACGCAGTATTTT.

The table lists this clonotype with a few counts. V usage is TRBV11-2 and J usage is TRBJ2-7, with D perhaps given as TRBD1 or TRBD2 (5 bases each). V dropped 6 bases and J dropped 0 bases, with 9 bases sitting between them. From germline, CDR1 is SGHAT and CDR2 FQNNGV. The CDR3 extends over 13 amino acids. The CDR3 sequence is CASRLGVSYEQYF. CDR3 nucleotides: TGTGCCAGCAGACTAGGGGTCTCCTACGAGCAGTACTTC.

The sample holds a few counts of this clonotype. The gene calls are TRBV6-2 or TRBV6-3 and TRBJ2-3; D possibly corresponds to TRBD2 (6 bases). The CDR3 is 14 amino acids. V lost 6 bases and J 6 bases, leaving 16 bases between the germline ends. Germline V CDR1 and CDR2: MNHEY, SVGEGT. CDR3 protein: CASRGDGRFDTQYF. CDR3 DNA: TGTGCCAGCAGGGGAGACGGGAGATTTGATACGCAGTATTTT.

J is TRBJ2-1 and V is TRBV24-1; D gene ambiguous. From germline, CDR1 is KGHDR and CDR2 SFDVKD. Between the trimmed V and J ends, which lost 4 bases and 3 bases, there was a span of 6 bases. This CDR3 contains 13 residues. The CDR3 DNA reads TGTGCCACCAGTGACGCCGGCTACAATGAGCAGTTCTTC. Amino acid sequence: CATSDAGYNEQFF.

This chain joins TRBV7-9 and TRBJ2-5, with a tentative D call TRBD1 (6 bases). V was pared by 1 base and J by 1 base, with 10 bases between. CDR1 SEHNR and CDR2 FQNEAQ come from the germline V gene (reference sequence). The CDR3 runs to 15 residues. CDR3 loop: CASSLGARGQETQYF. Written as DNA, the CDR3 is TGTGCCAGCAGCTTAGGGGCCAGGGGCCAAGAGACCCAGTACTTC.

The J gene is TRBJ2-7, the V gene TRBV11-2; a possible D gene is TRBD2 (5 bases). Per germline, CDR1 SGHAT and CDR2 FQNNGV. There are 11 residues in the CDR3. CDR3 nucleotide sequence: TGTGCGGCGAGGGCAAACTACGAGCAGTACTTC. Encoded protein: CAARANYEQYF.

The chain combines TRBV4-3 with TRBJ2-1; TRBD2 aligns across 9 bases. CDR3 size: 19 residues. J was trimmed by 0 bases and V by 3 bases; bases with no gene match: 12. Germline CDR1 is LGHNA and CDR2 is YSLEER. CDR3 loop: CASSQEAKQRGASYNEQFF. The CDR3 nucleotides read TGCGCCAGCAGCCAGGAGGCCAAACAGCGGGGGGCCTCCTACAATGAGCAGTTCTTC.

This clonotype showed up just a few times. The chain couples TRBV7-2 to TRBJ2-2, with 9 positions matching TRBD1. Looked up from germline, CDR1 is SGHTA and CDR2 is FQGNSA. V lost 1 base to trimming and J lost 3 bases; unmatched junction nucleotides: 3. The length of the CDR3 is 16 residues. The CDR3 region has the DNA TGTGCCAGCAGCTTAGTTAGGACAGGGGACACCGGGGAGCTGTTTTTT. Residues: CASSLVRTGDTGELFF. Full variable domain (remainder filled in from reference TRBV7-2 and TRBJ2-2): GAGVSQSPSNKVTEKGKDVELRCDPISGHTALYWYRQSLGQGLEFLIYFQGNSAPDKSGLPSDRFSAERTGGSVSTLTIQRTQQEDSAVYLCASSLVRTGDTGELFFGEGSRLTVL.

This clonotype was observed at least ten times. The rearrangement uses TRBV5-6 and TRBJ1-2; the match to TRBD1 covers 8 bases. Germline loops: CDR1 SGHDT, CDR2 YYEEEE. Trimming removed 2 bases from V and 7 bases from J; junction bases left unmatched: 1. The CDR3 contains 12 residues. The CDR3 spells CASSFGQGGYTF. CDR3 nucleotides: TGTGCCAGCAGCTTCGGACAGGGTGGCTACACCTTC. Filled out from reference TRBV5-6 and TRBJ1-2, the complete variable domain reads DAGVTQSPTHLIKTRGQQVTLRCSPKSGHDTVSWYQQALGQGPQFIFQYYEEEERQRGNFPDRFSGHQFPNYSSELNVNALLLGDSALYLCASSFGQGGYTFGSGTRLTVV.

This clonotype was observed a handful of times. The gene calls are TRBV12-3 or TRBV12-4 and TRBJ2-3; TRBD2 is a possible D gene (5 bases). The CDR3 totals 15 residues. Between the trimmed V and J ends, which lost 6 bases and 1 base, there was a span of 14 bases. The CDR3, as DNA: TGTGCCAGCAGGACCACAGAGGGTGGCACAGATACGCAGTATTTT. Translation: CASRTTEGGTDTQYF.

This chain uses TRBV7-3 with TRBJ2-2, with D possibly TRBD1 on 6 matching bases. This CDR3 has 15 amino acids. V shed 5 bases and J shed 4 bases, with 14 bases lying between them. Germline lookup yields CDR1 SGHTA and CDR2 FQGTGA. In nucleotides, the CDR3 is TGTGCCAGCAGCGCTTACACAGGGACCACCGGGGAGCTGTTTTTT. This translates into CASSAYTGTTGELFF.

The chain links TRBV5-5 to TRBJ2-3, with 9 positions matching TRBD1. Germline CDR1 and CDR2: SGHKS and YYEKEE (reference sequence). The CDR3 is 14 amino acids. The V and J ends lost 4 bases and 4 bases, in that order; junction bases with no gene match: 4. The CDR3 protein is CASSRGQGPDTQYF. In DNA form, the CDR3 reads TGTGCCAGCAGCAGGGGACAGGGTCCAGATACGCAGTATTTT.

The genes are TRBV5-1 and TRBJ1-1; possibly TRBD1 for D (5 bases). This CDR3 has 15 residues. V gave up 0 bases and J gave up 3 bases, with 12 bases separating them. Germline CDR1 and CDR2: SGHRS and YFSETQ. The CDR3 DNA follows: TGCGCCAGCAGCTTGGATTGGGGCGAGTACACTGAAGCTTTCTTT. It translates to CASSLDWGEYTEAFF.

At least ten counts were recorded for this clonotype. The CDR3 coding sequence is TGTGCCAGCAACCCTTCCGTGGGGGGCAGGTACAATGAGCAGTTCTTC. This encodes CASNPSVGGRYNEQFF. V and J are TRBV12-3 or TRBV12-4 and TRBJ2-1, with D perhaps being TRBD1 or TRBD2 (6 bases each). There are 16 residues in the CDR3. V was pared by 7 bases and J by 4 bases, with 20 bases between.

This clonotype was recorded a few times. The V and J genes are TRBV5-1 and TRBJ2-1, with TRBD2 matching over 9 bases. The germline gives CDR1 SGHRS, CDR2 YFSETQ. V was clipped by 7 bases and J by 6 bases; unmatched bases: 8. This CDR3 contains 14 residues. Here the CDR3 DNA reads TGCGCCAGCTCCCTTAGCGGGGGCCCCAATGAGCAGTTCTTC. It yields the protein CASSLSGGPNEQFF.

The rearrangement uses TRBV6-5 and TRBJ1-5; D is uncertain. The CDR3 sequence is 10 residues long. Trimming stripped 2 bases from V and 7 bases from J, with 0 bases between. CDR1 is MNHEY and CDR2 is SVGAGI in the germline V gene. The CDR3 nucleotides read TGTGCCAGCAGTTACCAGCCCCAGCATTTT. This encodes CASSYQPQHF.